This T cell receptor beta chain was documented in a study of response to subunit inactivated influenza vaccine. In TCRdb, the RT-PCR reads were re-called with MiXCR into one record per CDR3 protein. The sample includes a few hundred thousand distinct CDR3 sequences, 12% to 15% of them seen just once. The material sequenced was PBMCs from blood, taken roughly 13 days after vaccination. This receptor was identified in a man between 45 and 60 years old who received an inactivated influenza vaccine.

Here the CDR3 reads CASSQTGTRGAEQFF. The CDR3 region has the DNA TGTGCCAGCAGCCAAACCGGGACTAGAGGCGCTGAGCAGTTCTTC. The gene calls are TRBV3-1 and TRBJ2-1, with 8 bases aligning to TRBD2. Germline CDR1 LGHDT, CDR2 YNNKEL (reference sequence). CDR3 length equals 15 residues. J lost 9 bases, V lost 2 bases, and 9 bases had no gene match.